The present T cell receptor (beta chain) was sequenced within a study of T cell responses to AZD1222 COVID-19 vaccine. Findings and caveats of the study: Spike-specific TCR breadth and depth grew following two AZD1222 doses.

V lost 0 bases and J lost 5; bases outside the gene matches: 1. The CDR3 extends over 15 amino acids. In germline, CDR1 is MNHEY, CDR2 SVGAGI. This clone was recorded at least ten times. The antigen remains undetermined. Clones were sequenced by immunoSEQ multiplex PCR, and TCRdb holds only the in-frame ones, with some missing. The top ten hold about 4% of the sample, which has about 150,000 clones, approximately 78% seen once. J is TRBJ2-1 and V is TRBV6-5; 10 nucleotides line up with TRBD1. The TCR comes from an adult in good health. Sequencing was performed on peripheral blood, taken on day 0 of MenACWY control vaccination. The CDR3 coding sequence is TGTGCCAGCAGTTACTCGGGACAGGGGAACAATGAGCAGTTCTTC. Its translation is CASSYSGQGNNEQFF.